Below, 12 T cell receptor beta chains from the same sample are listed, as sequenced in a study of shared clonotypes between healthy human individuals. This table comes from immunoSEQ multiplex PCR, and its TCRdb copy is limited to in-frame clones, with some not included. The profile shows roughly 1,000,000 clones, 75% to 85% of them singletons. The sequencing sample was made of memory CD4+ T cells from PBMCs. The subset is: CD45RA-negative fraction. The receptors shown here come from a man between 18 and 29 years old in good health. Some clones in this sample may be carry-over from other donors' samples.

The CDR3: CASRTPRGEQYF. In DNA form, the CDR3 reads TGTGCCAGCAGAACCCCCAGAGGCGAGCAGTACTTC. This sequence joins TRBV28 and TRBJ2-7; D gene ambiguous. Germline CDR1 reads MDHEN; CDR2 reads SYDVKM. The V and J ends lost 6 bases and 6 bases respectively, with 12 bases between them. The CDR3 runs to 12 residues.

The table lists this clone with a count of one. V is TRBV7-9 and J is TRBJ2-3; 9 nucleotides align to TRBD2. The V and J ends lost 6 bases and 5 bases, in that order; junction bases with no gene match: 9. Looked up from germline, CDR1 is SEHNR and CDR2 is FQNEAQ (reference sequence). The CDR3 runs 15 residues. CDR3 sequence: CASSRLAGSRDTQYF. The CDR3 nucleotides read TGTGCCAGCAGTCGGCTAGCGGGGAGTAGAGATACGCAGTATTTT.

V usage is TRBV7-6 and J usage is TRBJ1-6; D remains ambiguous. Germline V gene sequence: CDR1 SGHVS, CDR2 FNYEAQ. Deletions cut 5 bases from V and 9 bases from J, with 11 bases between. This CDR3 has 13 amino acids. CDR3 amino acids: CASSPKVGSPLHF. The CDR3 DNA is TGTGCCAGCAGCCCTAAAGTGGGTTCACCCCTCCACTTT. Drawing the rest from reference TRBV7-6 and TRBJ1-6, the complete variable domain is GAGVSQSPRYKVTKRGQDVALRCDPISGHVSLYWYRQALGQGPEFLTYFNYEAQQDKSGLPNDRFSAERPEGSISTLTIQRTEQRDSAMYRCASSPKVGSPLHFGNGTRLTVT.

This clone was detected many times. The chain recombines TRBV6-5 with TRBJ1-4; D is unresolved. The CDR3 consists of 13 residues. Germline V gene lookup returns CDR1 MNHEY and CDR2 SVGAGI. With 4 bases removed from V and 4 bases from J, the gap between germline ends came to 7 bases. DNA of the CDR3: TGTGCCAGCAGTTCCACCCTTAATGAAAAACTGTTTTTT. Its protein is CASSSTLNEKLFF.

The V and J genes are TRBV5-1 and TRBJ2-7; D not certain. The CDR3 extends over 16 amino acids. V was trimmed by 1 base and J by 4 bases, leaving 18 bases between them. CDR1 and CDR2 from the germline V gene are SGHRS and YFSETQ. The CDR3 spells CASSLMASQPLYEQYF. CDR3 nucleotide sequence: TGCGCCAGCAGCTTGATGGCGTCACAGCCTTTGTACGAGCAGTACTTC.

The CDR3 sequence is CASSRDSSSGQFF. The CDR3 DNA follows: TGTGCCAGCAGCCGGGACAGCAGCTCTGGGCAGTTCTTC. The rearrangement links TRBV11-3 to TRBJ2-1; TRBD1 aligns across 7 bases. V gave up 5 bases and J gave up 12 bases; unmatched junction bases: 10. The CDR3 totals 13 residues. From germline, CDR1 is SGHNT and CDR2 YENEEA. Drawing the rest from reference TRBV11-3 and TRBJ2-1, the complete variable domain is EAGVVQSPRYKIIEKKQPVAFWCNPISGHNTLYWYLQNLGQGPELLIRYENEEAVDDSQLPKDRFSAERLKGVDSTLKIQPAELGDSAVYLCASSRDSSSGQFFGPGTRLTVL.

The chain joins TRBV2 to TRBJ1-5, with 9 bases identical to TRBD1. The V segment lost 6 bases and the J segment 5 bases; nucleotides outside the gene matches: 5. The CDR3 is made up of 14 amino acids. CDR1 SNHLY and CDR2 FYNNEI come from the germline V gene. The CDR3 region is CASRNDRGDQPQHF. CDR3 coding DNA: TGTGCCAGCAGAAACGACAGGGGGGATCAGCCCCAGCATTTT.

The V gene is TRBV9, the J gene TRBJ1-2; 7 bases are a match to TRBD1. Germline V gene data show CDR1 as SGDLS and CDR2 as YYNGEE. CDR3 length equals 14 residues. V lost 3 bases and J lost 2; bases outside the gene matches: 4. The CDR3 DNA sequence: TGTGCCAGCAGCGGAGTGACAGGGAACTATGGCTACACCTTC. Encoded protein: CASSGVTGNYGYTF. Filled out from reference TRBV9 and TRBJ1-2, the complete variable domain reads DSGVTQTPKHLITATGQRVTLRCSPRSGDLSVYWYQQSLDQGLQFLIQYYNGEERAKGNILERFSAQQFPDLHSELNLSSLELGDSALYFCASSGVTGNYGYTFGSGTRLTVV.

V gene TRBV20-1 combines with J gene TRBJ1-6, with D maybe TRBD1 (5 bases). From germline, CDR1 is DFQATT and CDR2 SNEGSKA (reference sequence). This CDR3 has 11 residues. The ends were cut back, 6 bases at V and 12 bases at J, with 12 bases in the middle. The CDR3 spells CSATQGLPLHF. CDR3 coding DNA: TGCAGTGCCACGCAGGGATTACCCCTCCACTTT.

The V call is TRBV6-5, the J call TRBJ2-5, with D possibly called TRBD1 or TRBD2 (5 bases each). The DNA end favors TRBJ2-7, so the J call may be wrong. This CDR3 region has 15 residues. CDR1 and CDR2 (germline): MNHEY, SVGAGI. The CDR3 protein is CASSSPRDGSYEQYF. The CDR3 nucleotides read TGTGCCAGCAGTTCGCCCCGGGACGGCTCCTACGAGCAGTACTTC.

Here the CDR3 reads CASSLVWSGTEAFF. The CDR3 DNA sequence: TGTGCCAGCAGCTTAGTGTGGTCTGGGACTGAAGCTTTCTTT. This chain connects TRBV7-9 to TRBJ1-1; D gene ambiguous. The V gene lost 1 base and the J gene lost 5 bases, with 11 bases spanning the gap. Germline values: CDR1 SEHNR, CDR2 FQNEAQ (reference sequence). CDR3 length: 14 residues.

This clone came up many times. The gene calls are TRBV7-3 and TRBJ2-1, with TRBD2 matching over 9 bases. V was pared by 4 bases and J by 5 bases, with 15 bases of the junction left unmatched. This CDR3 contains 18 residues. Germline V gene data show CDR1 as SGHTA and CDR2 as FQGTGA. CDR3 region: CASSSAGIAGAGDNEQFF. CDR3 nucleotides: TGTGCCAGCAGCTCCGCAGGAATAGCGGGAGCGGGGGACAATGAGCAGTTCTTC.